The 27 T cell receptor beta chains presented below share a single source sample, sequenced in a study of blood T cells in healthy people across ages. With a J-beta primer mix and a sample-barcoded 5' primer, a second PCR ran about 6 to 11 cycles. TCRdb reprocessed the 5' RACE reads via MiXCR and lists one record per CDR3 protein. This sample has 650,000 to 800,000 distinct CDR3 sequences, with approximately 48% found just once. The specimen was blood. These receptors were taken from a man aged 55 to 70 in good health.

As concerns this clonotype: The junction and the germline gene differ at one end; a read error may be behind it. The CDR3 reads CACSPATRGQETQYF. In DNA form, the CDR3 reads TGTGCCTGCAGTCCGGCGACGCGGGGCCAAGAGACCCAGTACTTC. The rearrangement links TRBV12-3 or TRBV12-4 to TRBJ2-5; TRBD2 might be the D (6 bases). This CDR3 is 15 amino acids long.

V gene TRBV28 combines with J gene TRBJ2-5; 8 bases match TRBD1. The CDR3 runs 17 residues. Germline V gene lookup returns CDR1 MDHEN and CDR2 SYDVKM. The V segment lost 5 bases and the J segment 7 bases; nucleotides outside the gene matches: 18. CDR3 nucleotide sequence: TGTGCCAGCAGTAGAACGACAGGGGCGAACAGGGGAGGGACCCAGTACTTC. Amino acid sequence: CASSRTTGANRGGTQYF.

V usage is TRBV6-5 and J usage is TRBJ2-3; D may match TRBD1 or TRBD2 (5 bases each). The CDR3 runs to 15 residues. Looked up from germline, CDR1 is MNHEY and CDR2 is SVGAGI. V lost 6 bases and J 0 bases, leaving 13 bases between the germline ends. In DNA, the CDR3 is TGTGCCAGCAGAACCGGGACGCTGAGCACAGATACGCAGTATTTT. This translates into CASRTGTLSTDTQYF.

The sample holds many counts of this clonotype. The chain links TRBV7-2 to TRBJ2-4, with D perhaps matching TRBD2 (6 bases). The CDR3 is made up of 16 amino acids. Germline loops: CDR1 SGHTA, CDR2 FQGNSA. Trimming took off 3 bases at V and 0 bases at J, with 12 bases between the two ends. The CDR3 coding sequence is TGTGCCAGCAGCTTGGTTAGCGGAGTAGCCAAAAACATTCAGTACTTC. Residues: CASSLVSGVAKNIQYF.

The chain links TRBV18 to TRBJ2-7; D is perhaps TRBD2 (5 bases). Germline-derived CDR1 and CDR2 are KGHSH and LQKENI. The V end was cut by 3 bases, the J end by 6 bases, with 9 bases between. There are 12 residues in the CDR3. The DNA of the CDR3 is TGTGCCAGCTCACCTACTAGGTGCGAGCAGTACTTC. It codes for CASSPTRCEQYF.

The chain has TRBV5-1 and TRBJ1-2; D is uncertain. Looked up from germline, CDR1 is SGHRS and CDR2 is YFSETQ. V shed 7 bases and J shed 0 bases, with 10 bases lying between them. This CDR3 is 13 amino acids long. CDR3 sequence reads: CASSGLTNYGYTF. CDR3 DNA: TGCGCCAGCTCAGGTCTTACTAACTATGGCTACACCTTC.

This clonotype came up many times. The chain recombines TRBV7-2 with TRBJ2-6; no reliable D call. Germline values: CDR1 SGHTA, CDR2 FQGNSA. V gave up 6 bases and J gave up 0 bases, with 9 bases separating them. This CDR3 has 15 residues. The CDR3 spells CASSPRSSGANVLTF. As DNA, the CDR3 is TGTGCCAGCAGTCCTCGGAGCTCTGGGGCCAACGTCCTGACTTTC.

The V call is TRBV6-5, the J call TRBJ2-2, with D possibly TRBD1 on 5 matching bases. Germline V gene data show CDR1 as MNHEY and CDR2 as SVGAGI. V lost 5 bases to trimming and J lost 6 bases, with 10 bases between them. The CDR3 sequence is 13 residues long. The CDR3 sequence: CASSKGWAGELFF. The CDR3 coding sequence is TGTGCCAGCAGTAAGGGGTGGGCCGGGGAGCTGTTTTTT.

The V call is TRBV29-1, the J call TRBJ2-2; D call uncertain. Germline CDR1 and CDR2: SQVTM and ANQGSEA. The V end was cut by 0 bases, the J end by 3 bases, with 8 bases between. The CDR3 loop spans 14 amino acids. The CDR3 sequence is CSVEDAFHTGELFF. CDR3 nucleotide sequence: TGCAGCGTTGAAGATGCCTTCCACACCGGGGAGCTGTTTTTT.

This clonotype has only a few counts. V and J are TRBV3-1 and TRBJ2-4; D gene uncertain. The DNA matches TRBJ2-5 better at its end, which makes the J call doubtful. Germline V lookup: CDR1 LGHDT, CDR2 YNNKEL (reference sequence). The CDR3 is 12 amino acids. The CDR3 spells CASSQPQETQYF. CDR3 sequence (DNA): TGTGCCAGCAGCCAACCACAAGAGACCCAGTACTTC.

This clonotype was found a few times. The chain has TRBV5-6 and TRBJ2-3; possibly TRBD2 for D (6 bases). This CDR3 has 14 amino acids. Deletions cut 0 bases from V and 5 bases from J, with 10 bases between. In germline, CDR1 is SGHDT, CDR2 YYEEEE. CDR3: CASSLGGDGDTQYF. CDR3 coding DNA: TGTGCCAGCAGCTTGGGGGGGGATGGAGATACGCAGTATTTT.

The J gene is TRBJ1-5, the V gene TRBV4-1; unclear D gene. The CDR3 totals 15 residues. Germline loops: CDR1 MGHRA, CDR2 YSYEKL. The germline V and J ends were trimmed by 4 bases and 3 bases, with 13 bases remaining between them. The CDR3 spells CASSPIIVANQPQHF. The DNA for the CDR3 is TGCGCCAGCAGCCCTATTATCGTTGCCAATCAGCCCCAGCATTTT.

This clonotype was picked up many times. The V and J genes are TRBV29-1 and TRBJ1-2, with D tentatively TRBD1 (5 bases). This CDR3 spans 12 amino acids. The V end lost 3 bases, the J end lost 4 bases, and 9 bases lay between the germline ends. Germline assignment: CDR1 SQVTM and CDR2 ANQGSEA. CDR3 sequence reads: CSVDMGVYGYTF. As DNA, the CDR3 is TGCAGCGTTGATATGGGGGTCTATGGCTACACCTTC. Drawing the rest from reference TRBV29-1 and TRBJ1-2, the complete variable domain is SAVISQKPSRDICQRGTSLTIQCQVDSQVTMMFWYRQQPGQSLTLIATANQGSEATYESGFVIDKFPISRPNLTFSTLTVSNMSPEDSSIYLCSVDMGVYGYTFGSGTRLTVV.

A few counts support this clonotype. This chain connects TRBV6-1 to TRBJ2-5; a weak D match, TRBD1 (6 bases). V lost 6 bases, J lost 2 bases, and 10 bases lay in between. Germline CDR1 MNHNS, CDR2 SASEGT. The CDR3 length is 13 residues. This CDR3 is CASRHRVQETQYF. Here the CDR3 DNA reads TGTGCCAGCAGACACAGGGTTCAAGAGACCCAGTACTTC.

The rearrangement uses TRBV6-1 and TRBJ2-3, with TRBD2 matching over 12 bases. Germline assignment: CDR1 MNHNS and CDR2 SASEGT. The CDR3 contains 18 residues. J was trimmed by 0 bases and V by 5 bases; bases with no gene match: 9. The chain's CDR3 is CASSPTSGGDVSTDTQYF. In nucleotides, the CDR3 is TGTGCCAGCAGTCCGACTAGCGGGGGCGATGTGAGCACAGATACGCAGTATTTT.

This clonotype has a handful of counts. The chain combines TRBV20-1 with TRBJ2-1, with 8 bases fitting TRBD2. CDR1 and CDR2 from the germline V gene are DFQATT and SNEGSKA (reference sequence). The V segment lost 0 bases and the J segment 5 bases; nucleotides outside the gene matches: 6. The CDR3 contains 15 residues. The CDR3 protein is CSARDLSGANNEQFF. The CDR3 DNA reads as TGCAGTGCTAGAGACCTTAGCGGGGCCAACAATGAGCAGTTCTTC.

The J gene is TRBJ2-1, the V gene TRBV11-2; no clear D gene. The CDR3 totals 13 residues. The germline V gene has CDR1 SGHAT and CDR2 FQNNGV. Deletions cut 5 bases from V and 14 bases from J, with 19 bases between. The CDR3, as DNA: TGTGCCAGCAGCCAAAGCAGTAGGTGGATTAAGTTCTTC. It encodes CASSQSSRWIKFF.

In its sample, this clonotype was seen many times. This rearrangement joins TRBV29-1 to TRBJ2-1, with D unclear. The CDR3 extends over 10 amino acids. Germline assignment: CDR1 SQVTM and CDR2 ANQGSEA. The V and J ends lost 4 bases and 5 bases respectively, with 3 bases between them. The DNA for the CDR3 is TGCAGCGTTGGTGACAATGAGCAGTTCTTC. It specifies CSVGDNEQFF.

V usage is TRBV25-1 and J usage is TRBJ2-7, with 10 bases lining up with TRBD1. V lost 7 bases, J lost 12 bases, and 9 bases stayed unmatched. Germline values: CDR1 MGHDK, CDR2 SYGVNS. The CDR3 extends over 12 amino acids. The CDR3 here is CASTRGDRGWYF. The CDR3 DNA follows: TGTGCCAGCACCCGAGGGGACAGGGGTTGGTACTTC.

The sample holds a few counts of this clonotype. The chain has TRBV30 and TRBJ1-2, with 9 bases fitting TRBD1. V dropped 4 bases and J dropped 8; count of bases not matched to a gene: 5. This CDR3 comprises 12 residues. Germline V lookup: CDR1 GTSNPN, CDR2 SVGIG (reference sequence). The CDR3 bases are TGTGCCTGGAACAGGGGGCCGGGCGGCTACACCTTC. It is translated as CAWNRGPGGYTF.

The chain carries TRBV20-1 and TRBJ2-3; D assignment may be TRBD1 or TRBD2 (5 bases each). V lost 0 bases and J lost 3, with 19 bases in between. This CDR3 comprises 17 residues. Per germline, CDR1 DFQATT and CDR2 SNEGSKA (reference sequence). The CDR3 DNA sequence: TGCAGTGCTAGAGATAGAGGTGTTCAGGGAGTGACAGATACGCAGTATTTT. Translation gives CSARDRGVQGVTDTQYF.

This clonotype has only a few counts. The chain links TRBV6-5 to TRBJ1-2, with D possibly being TRBD1 (5 bases). Germline-derived CDR1 and CDR2 are MNHEY and SVGAGI. CDR3 length equals 15 residues. Between the trimmed V and J ends, which lost 2 bases and 1 base, there was a span of 11 bases. The DNA for the CDR3 is TGTGCCAGCAGTTACGACAGTCTCCTTAACTATGGCTACACCTTC. It is translated as CASSYDSLLNYGYTF.

V usage is TRBV4-3 and J usage is TRBJ2-7; 9 positions match TRBD2. Per germline, CDR1 LGHNA and CDR2 YSLEER. This CDR3 is built from 16 residues. Trimming removed 0 bases from V and 0 bases from J; junction bases left unmatched: 3. The CDR3: CASSQDGTSYSYEQYF. The CDR3, as DNA: TGCGCCAGCAGCCAAGATGGGACTAGCTACTCCTACGAGCAGTACTTC.

V usage is TRBV27 and J usage is TRBJ2-2; TRBD2 is a possible D gene (5 bases). The germline CDR1 and CDR2 sequences are MNHEY and SMNVEV (reference sequence). The CDR3 runs to 14 residues. The V gene lost 6 bases and the J gene lost 5 bases, with 13 bases spanning the gap. The chain's CDR3 is CASSEQRETGELFF. Here the CDR3 DNA reads TGTGCCAGCAGCGAACAGAGGGAAACCGGGGAGCTGTTTTTT.

This clonotype appeared a few times. The rearrangement uses TRBV25-1 and TRBJ2-5; 11 bases match TRBD2. The CDR3 consists of 15 residues. The V and J ends lost 6 bases and 4 bases, in that order; junction bases with no gene match: 7. Germline V gene sequence: CDR1 MGHDK, CDR2 SYGVNS. The CDR3, as DNA: TGTGCCAGCAGACAAATAGCGGGGGGGTCAGAGACCCAGTACTTC. Residues: CASRQIAGGSETQYF.

This rearrangement joins TRBV7-9 to TRBJ1-1, with D unresolved. V lost 8 bases, J lost 8 bases, and 15 bases lay in between. This CDR3 is 12 amino acids long. Germline V lookup: CDR1 SEHNR, CDR2 FQNEAQ (reference sequence). The CDR3 here is CASQLFYGEAFF. Written as DNA, the CDR3 is TGTGCCAGCCAGCTTTTTTATGGAGAAGCTTTCTTT.

This clonotype was recorded a few times. DNA of the CDR3: TGTGCCACCAGCAGACGCGGGGGCCACGAGCAGTACTTC. This codes for CATSRRGGHEQYF. The J gene is TRBJ2-7, the V gene TRBV15; possibly TRBD2 for D (7 bases). The CDR3 has 13 residues. The germline V and J ends were trimmed by 2 bases and 5 bases, with 10 bases remaining between them. Germline V gives CDR1 LNHNV, CDR2 YYDKDF (reference sequence).